This entry lists 10 T cell receptor beta chains sequenced from one sample in a study of cytomegalovirus exposure and HLA in healthy donors. Primers: 60 Vbeta forward and 13 Jbeta reverse. Sequencing used immunoSEQ multiplex PCR; TCRdb keeps in-frame clones, though not all of them. The table includes some 110,000 clones, approximately 76% detected once. Input material: PBMCs. Receptors were obtained from a woman under 30 in good health and CMV-seropositive.

The chain is built from TRBV28 and TRBJ2-1, with 9 positions matching TRBD2. The germline CDR1 and CDR2 sequences are MDHEN and SYDVKM. This CDR3 comprises 17 residues. The ends lost 2 bases at V and 5 bases at J; junction bases unmatched: 10. For the CDR3, the DNA is TGTGCCAGCAGTTTAGTGGCTAGCGGGATGAAGAACAATGAGCAGTTCTTC. The encoded protein is CASSLVASGMKNNEQFF.

The rearrangement links TRBV11-3 to TRBJ2-1; 9 bases match TRBD1. This CDR3 comprises 12 residues. V trimming: 7 bases; J trimming: 8 bases; junction bases outside the gene matches: 3. In germline, CDR1 is SGHNT, CDR2 YENEEA. DNA of the CDR3: TGTGCCAGCACCGGGACAGGGTATGAGCAGTTCTTC. Its translation is CASTGTGYEQFF.

This chain links TRBV9 with TRBJ1-5; the D gene is possibly TRBD1 (6 bases). V was cut by 0 bases and J by 6 bases, with 10 bases left in between. In germline, CDR1 is SGDLS, CDR2 YYNGEE. This CDR3 contains 14 residues. The CDR3 DNA reads as TGTGCCAGCAGCGTAGGTGGGGGCACTCAGCCCCAGCATTTT. It codes for CASSVGGGTQPQHF.

The chain couples TRBV28 to TRBJ1-5, with D perhaps matching TRBD1 (5 bases). Germline V CDR1 and CDR2: MDHEN, SYDVKM. This CDR3 region has 15 residues. Trimming removed 8 bases at V and 0 bases at J, with 14 bases between. In DNA form, the CDR3 reads TGTGCCAGCTGCGGGGCAGTTTATAGCAATCAGCCCCAGCATTTT. Residues: CASCGAVYSNQPQHF.

The genes are TRBV28 and TRBJ2-7; D gene ambiguous. The germline V gene has CDR1 MDHEN and CDR2 SYDVKM. CDR3 size: 12 residues. With 2 bases removed from V and 4 bases from J, the gap between germline ends came to 6 bases. This CDR3 is CASSLPYYEQYF. The DNA for the CDR3 is TGTGCCAGCAGTTTACCTTATTACGAGCAGTACTTC.

The rearrangement links TRBV6-6 to TRBJ1-1, with D perhaps matching TRBD1 (5 bases). The germline V and J ends were trimmed by 7 bases and 1 base, with 10 bases remaining between them. Germline V CDR1 and CDR2: MNHNY, SVGAGI (reference sequence). This CDR3 has 13 residues. For the CDR3, the DNA is TGTGCCAGCACTAAAGGACAGAACACTGAAGCTTTCTTT. It encodes CASTKGQNTEAFF.

The chain couples TRBV9 to TRBJ1-2; D perhaps matches TRBD1 (6 bases). Trimming shortened V by 5 bases and J by 8 bases, and 19 bases separated the two germline ends. The CDR3 runs 14 residues. Germline V lookup: CDR1 SGDLS, CDR2 YYNGEE. Written as DNA, the CDR3 is TGTGCCAGCAGTGCCCAACAGGGCGGGTCGGGCTACACCTTC. The encoded protein is CASSAQQGGSGYTF.

This clone was recorded a few times. The chain recombines TRBV4-1 with TRBJ2-7; tentatively, D is TRBD1 (5 bases). The germline V and J ends were trimmed by 0 bases and 7 bases, with 10 bases remaining between them. The germline CDR1 and CDR2 sequences are MGHRA and YSYEKL. This CDR3 contains 13 residues. The DNA for the CDR3 is TGCGCCAGCAGCCAAGACCCAGGGCGGGAGCAGTACTTC. This encodes CASSQDPGREQYF.

The V and J genes are TRBV25-1 and TRBJ1-2; 7 positions agree with TRBD1. Germline CDR1 reads MGHDK; CDR2 reads SYGVNS. V lost 2 bases and J lost 5; bases outside the gene matches: 5. The CDR3 extends over 14 amino acids. Here the CDR3 DNA reads TGTGCCAGCAGTGAACGTGAGGGGGCATATGGCTACACCTTC. This translates into CASSEREGAYGYTF.

V is TRBV5-6 and J is TRBJ2-5, with D maybe TRBD2 (5 bases). The V gene lost 1 base and the J gene lost 4 bases, with 14 bases spanning the gap. Germline CDR1 reads SGHDT; CDR2 reads YYEEEE. The CDR3 contains 15 residues. The CDR3 coding sequence is TGTGCCAGCAGCTTGCCGGCTAGCTGGGGAGAGACCCAGTACTTC. The encoded protein is CASSLPASWGETQYF.